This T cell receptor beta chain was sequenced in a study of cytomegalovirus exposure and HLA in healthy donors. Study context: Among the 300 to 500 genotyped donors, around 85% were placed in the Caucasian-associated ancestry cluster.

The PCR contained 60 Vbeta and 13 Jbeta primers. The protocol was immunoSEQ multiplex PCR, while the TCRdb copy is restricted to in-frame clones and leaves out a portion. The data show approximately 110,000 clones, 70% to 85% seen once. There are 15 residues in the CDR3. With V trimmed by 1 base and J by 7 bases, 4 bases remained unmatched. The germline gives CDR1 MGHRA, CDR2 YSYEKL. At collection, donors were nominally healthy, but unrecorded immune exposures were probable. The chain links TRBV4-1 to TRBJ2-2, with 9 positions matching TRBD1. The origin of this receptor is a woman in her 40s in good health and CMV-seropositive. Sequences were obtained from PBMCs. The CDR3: CASSQGGQGSGELFF. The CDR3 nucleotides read TGCGCCAGCAGCCAAGGGGGACAGGGCAGCGGGGAGCTGTTTTTT.